Shown below are 7 T cell receptor beta chains from a single sample sequenced in a study of blood T cell repertoires in COVID-19. The table came from immunoSEQ multiplex PCR; TCRdb's copy has only in-frame clones and leaves some out. The profile shows 150,000 or so clones, around 80% of them singletons. The material sequenced was peripheral blood. These receptors all stem from a woman aged 60-70 years with acute or convalescent COVID-19.

The genes are TRBV13 and TRBJ1-2; 9 bases agree with TRBD1. In germline, CDR1 is PRHDT, CDR2 FYEKMQ (reference sequence). V was pared by 4 bases and J by 8 bases, with 14 bases of the junction left unmatched. There are 16 residues in the CDR3. CDR3: CASSSGTGSASGGYTF. CDR3 DNA sequence: TGTGCCAGCAGCTCCGGGACAGGGTCGGCTTCAGGAGGCTACACCTTC.

The J gene is TRBJ1-2, the V gene TRBV5-1, with 10 bases lining up with TRBD1. Germline CDR1 is SGHRS and CDR2 is YFSETQ. CDR3 length equals 15 residues. V dropped 5 bases and J dropped 4; count of bases not matched to a gene: 8. The CDR3 loop reads CASRSGTGVRYGYTF. For the CDR3, the DNA is TGCGCCAGCAGGTCCGGGACAGGGGTTCGCTATGGCTACACCTTC.

The chain recombines TRBV19 with TRBJ2-7; 8 bases fit TRBD2. Germline lookup yields CDR1 LNHDA and CDR2 SQIVND (reference sequence). The CDR3 sequence is 13 residues long. The junction had 5 bases not matched to a gene; V was cut back by 5 bases and J by 5 bases. CDR3 DNA sequence: TGTGCCAGTAGTTACAGCGGGGGAGACGAGCAGTACTTC. Amino acids: CASSYSGGDEQYF.

The gene calls are TRBV6-2 or TRBV6-3 and TRBJ2-1; possibly TRBD2 for D (6 bases). The V end was cut by 2 bases, the J end by 8 bases, with 22 bases between. This CDR3 spans 17 amino acids. Germline assignment: CDR1 MNHEY and CDR2 SVGEGT. CDR3 loop: CASSYQTRGTLFYEQFF. CDR3 nucleotide sequence: TGTGCCAGCAGTTACCAGACCCGGGGGACCCTCTTCTATGAGCAGTTCTTC.

The rearrangement joins TRBV10-3 to TRBJ2-5; the match to TRBD1 covers 10 bases. V was pared by 4 bases and J by 4 bases, with 3 bases of the junction left unmatched. This CDR3 spans 14 amino acids. Germline loops: CDR1 ENHRY, CDR2 SYGVKD. The CDR3 here is CAISGQGARETQYF. CDR3 sequence (DNA): TGTGCCATCAGTGGACAGGGGGCCCGAGAGACCCAGTACTTC.

V gene TRBV28 combines with J gene TRBJ2-7; 16 positions agree with TRBD2. The germline V gene has CDR1 MDHEN and CDR2 SYDVKM. CDR3 length: 15 residues. V shed 3 bases and J 11 bases; nucleotides not matched to a gene: 7. As DNA, the CDR3 is TGTGCCAGCAGTTTCGCCGGGACTAGCGGGGGGGCAAAGTACTTC. Amino acids: CASSFAGTSGGAKYF.

The chain recombines TRBV6-4 with TRBJ1-1; D uncertain. There are 13 residues in the CDR3. The ends were cut back, 2 bases at V and 11 bases at J, with 15 bases in the middle. From germline, CDR1 is MRHNA and CDR2 SNTAGT. The CDR3 sequence is CASSDEPETRAFF. CDR3 in DNA: TGTGCCAGCAGTGACGAACCCGAAACGAGGGCTTTCTTT.